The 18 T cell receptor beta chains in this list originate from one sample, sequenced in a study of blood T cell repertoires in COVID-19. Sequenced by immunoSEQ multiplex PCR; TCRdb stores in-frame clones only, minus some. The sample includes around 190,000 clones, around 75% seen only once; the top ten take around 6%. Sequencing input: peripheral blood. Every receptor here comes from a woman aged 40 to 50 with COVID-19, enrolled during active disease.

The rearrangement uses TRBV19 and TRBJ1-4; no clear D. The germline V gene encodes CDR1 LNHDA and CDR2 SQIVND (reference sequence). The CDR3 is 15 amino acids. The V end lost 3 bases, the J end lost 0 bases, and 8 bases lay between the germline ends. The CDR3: CASSIQRTTNEKLFF. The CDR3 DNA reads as TGTGCCAGTAGTATCCAGCGTACAACTAATGAAAAACTGTTTTTT.

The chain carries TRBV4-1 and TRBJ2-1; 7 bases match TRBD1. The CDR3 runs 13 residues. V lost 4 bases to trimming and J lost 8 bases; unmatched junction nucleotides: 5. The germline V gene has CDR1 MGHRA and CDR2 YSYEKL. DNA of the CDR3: TGCGCCAGCAGCCTCCAACAGGGGTATGAGCAGTTCTTC. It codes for CASSLQQGYEQFF.

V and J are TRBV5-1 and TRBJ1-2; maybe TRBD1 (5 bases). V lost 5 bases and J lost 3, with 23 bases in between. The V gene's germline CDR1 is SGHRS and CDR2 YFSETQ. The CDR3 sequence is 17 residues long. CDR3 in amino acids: CASSYTTGGLTDYGYTF. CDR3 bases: TGCGCCAGCAGTTACACAACCGGGGGACTGACGGACTATGGCTACACCTTC.

CDR3 in amino acids: CASGPGKKETQYF. CDR3 in DNA: TGTGCCAGCGGGCCAGGGAAGAAAGAGACCCAGTACTTC. The genes are TRBV9 and TRBJ2-5; D is perhaps TRBD1 (5 bases). CDR1 and CDR2 (germline): SGDLS, YYNGEE. CDR3 size: 13 residues. Trimming left V 7 bases short and J 3 bases short, with 13 bases between.

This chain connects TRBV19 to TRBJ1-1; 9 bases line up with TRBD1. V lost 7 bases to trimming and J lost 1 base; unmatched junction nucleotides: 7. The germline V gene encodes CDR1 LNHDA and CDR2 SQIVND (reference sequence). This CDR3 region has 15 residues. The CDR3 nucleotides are TGTGCCAGTAAGGAACAGGGGGCATGGAACACTGAAGCTTTCTTT. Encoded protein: CASKEQGAWNTEAFF.

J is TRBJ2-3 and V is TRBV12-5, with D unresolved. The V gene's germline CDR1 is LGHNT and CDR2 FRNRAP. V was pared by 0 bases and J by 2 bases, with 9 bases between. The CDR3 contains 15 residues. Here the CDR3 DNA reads TGTGCTAGTGGTTTGGTAGTCGGAGACACAGATACGCAGTATTTT. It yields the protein CASGLVVGDTDTQYF.

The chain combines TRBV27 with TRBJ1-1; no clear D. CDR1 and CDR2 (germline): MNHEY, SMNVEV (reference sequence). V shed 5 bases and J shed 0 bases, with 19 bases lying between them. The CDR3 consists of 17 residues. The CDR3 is CASSPLAAVTLNTEAFF. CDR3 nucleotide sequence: TGTGCCAGCAGTCCCCTAGCGGCAGTTACGTTGAACACTGAAGCTTTCTTT.

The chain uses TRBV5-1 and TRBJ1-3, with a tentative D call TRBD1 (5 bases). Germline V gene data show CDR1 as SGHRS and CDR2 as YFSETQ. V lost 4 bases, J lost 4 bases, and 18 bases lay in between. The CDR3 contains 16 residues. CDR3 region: CASSGAPETWGNTIYF. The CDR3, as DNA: TGCGCCAGCAGCGGGGCCCCAGAAACGTGGGGAAACACCATATATTTT.

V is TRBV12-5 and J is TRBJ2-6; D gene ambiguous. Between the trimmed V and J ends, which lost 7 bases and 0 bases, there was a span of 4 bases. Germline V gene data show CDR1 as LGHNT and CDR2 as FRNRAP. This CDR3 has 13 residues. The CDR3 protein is CASAPSGANVLTF. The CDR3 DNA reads TGTGCTAGTGCTCCCTCTGGGGCCAACGTCCTGACTTTC.

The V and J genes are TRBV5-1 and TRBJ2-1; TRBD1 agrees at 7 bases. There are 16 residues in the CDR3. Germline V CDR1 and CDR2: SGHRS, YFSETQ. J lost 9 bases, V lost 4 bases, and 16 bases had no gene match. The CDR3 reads CASSPGQERVYSEQFF. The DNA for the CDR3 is TGCGCCAGCAGCCCTGGACAGGAACGGGTTTATAGTGAGCAGTTCTTC.

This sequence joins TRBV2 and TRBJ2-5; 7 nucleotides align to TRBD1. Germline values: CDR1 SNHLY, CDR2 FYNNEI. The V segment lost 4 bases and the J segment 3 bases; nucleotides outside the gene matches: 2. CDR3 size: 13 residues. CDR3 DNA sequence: TGTGCCAGCAGTGTAGGGACAGAAGAGACCCAGTACTTC. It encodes CASSVGTEETQYF. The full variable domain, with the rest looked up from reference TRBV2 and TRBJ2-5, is EPEVTQTPSHQVTQMGQEVILRCVPISNHLYFYWYRQILGQKVEFLVSFYNNEISEKSEIFDDQFSVERPDGSNFTLKIRSTKLEDSAMYFCASSVGTEETQYFGPGTRLLVL.

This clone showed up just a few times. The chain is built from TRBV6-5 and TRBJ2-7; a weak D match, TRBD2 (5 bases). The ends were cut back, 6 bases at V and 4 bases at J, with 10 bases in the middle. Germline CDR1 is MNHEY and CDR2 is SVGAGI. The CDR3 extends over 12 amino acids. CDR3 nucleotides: TGTGCCAGCAGCTTTGGCGGGTACGAGCAGTACTTC. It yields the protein CASSFGGYEQYF.

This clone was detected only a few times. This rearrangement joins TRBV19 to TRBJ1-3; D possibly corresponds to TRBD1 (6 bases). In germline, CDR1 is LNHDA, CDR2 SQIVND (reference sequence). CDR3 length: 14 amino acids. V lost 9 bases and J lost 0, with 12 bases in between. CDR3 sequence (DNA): TGTGCCAGCGGACAGTCTTTCTCTGGAAACACCATATATTTT. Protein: CASGQSFSGNTIYF.

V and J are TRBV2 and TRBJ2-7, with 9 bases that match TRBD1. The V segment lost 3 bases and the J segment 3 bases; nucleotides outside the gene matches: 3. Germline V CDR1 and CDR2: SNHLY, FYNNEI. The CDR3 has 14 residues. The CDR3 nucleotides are TGTGCCAGCAGTGACGGACAGGGGTACTACGAGCAGTACTTC. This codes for CASSDGQGYYEQYF.

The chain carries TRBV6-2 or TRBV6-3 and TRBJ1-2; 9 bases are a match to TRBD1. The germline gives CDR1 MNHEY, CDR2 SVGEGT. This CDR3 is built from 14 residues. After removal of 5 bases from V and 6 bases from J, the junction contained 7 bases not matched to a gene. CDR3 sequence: CASSRGQGRNGYTF. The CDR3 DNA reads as TGTGCCAGCAGTCGCGGACAGGGGAGAAATGGCTACACCTTC.

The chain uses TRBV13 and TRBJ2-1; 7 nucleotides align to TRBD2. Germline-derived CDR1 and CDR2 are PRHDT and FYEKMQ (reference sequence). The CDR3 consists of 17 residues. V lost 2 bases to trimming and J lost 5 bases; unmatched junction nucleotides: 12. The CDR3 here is CASSLPRTSGGDNEQFF. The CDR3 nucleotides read TGTGCCAGCAGCTTACCCCGGACTAGTGGGGGTGACAATGAGCAGTTCTTC.

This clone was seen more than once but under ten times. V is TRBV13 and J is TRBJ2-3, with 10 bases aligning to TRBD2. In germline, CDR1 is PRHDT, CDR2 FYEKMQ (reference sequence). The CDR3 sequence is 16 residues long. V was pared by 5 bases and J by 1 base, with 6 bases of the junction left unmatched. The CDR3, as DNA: TGTGCCAGCAGCGCGCGGACTAGCGGACGCACAGATACGCAGTATTTT. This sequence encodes CASSARTSGRTDTQYF.

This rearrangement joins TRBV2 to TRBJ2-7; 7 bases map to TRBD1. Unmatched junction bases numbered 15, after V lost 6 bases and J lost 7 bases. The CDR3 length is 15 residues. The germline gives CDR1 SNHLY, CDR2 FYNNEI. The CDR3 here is CASRPLGDSVREQYF. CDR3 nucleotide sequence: TGTGCCAGCAGGCCCCTGGGGGACAGTGTCCGGGAGCAGTACTTC.